The text below deals with one TCR beta chain. This table comes from immunoSEQ multiplex PCR, and its TCRdb copy is limited to in-frame clones, with some not included. The sample lists 100,000 to 130,000 clones; 70% to 90% were seen once. This sample was included in a study of T cell responses to AZD1222 COVID-19 vaccine. Germline V gives CDR1 SGHAT, CDR2 FQNNGV. CDR3 length: 14 residues. V was shortened by 3 bases and J by 0 bases, with 9 bases between the two germline ends. This sequence was found in an adult in good health. The input for sequencing was peripheral blood, taken on day 0 of AZD1222 vaccination. V gene TRBV11-2 combines with J gene TRBJ2-7, with D perhaps TRBD2 (5 bases). The CDR3 protein is CASSFSASSYEQYF. The DNA for the CDR3 is TGTGCCAGCAGCTTTAGCGCCAGCTCCTACGAGCAGTACTTC.